A selection of T cell receptor beta chains follows, all from one sample in a study of cytomegalovirus exposure and HLA in healthy donors. The protocol was immunoSEQ multiplex PCR, while the TCRdb copy is restricted to in-frame clones and leaves out a portion. Of 55,000 to 90,000 clones in the sample, around three quarters were seen once. Sequencing input: PBMCs. Receptor source: a man aged 45-65 years in good health and CMV-seronegative. Each CDR3 is given with its conserved first and last residue.

v_call cdr3_aa
TRBV4-3 CASSQDYPGPQETQYF
TRBV4-2 CASSSKLAQETQYF
TRBV30 CAWTEASRTYEQYF
TRBV5-1 CASSFPDSVYTGELFF
TRBV4-2 CASSQELRGDTQYF
TRBV4-2 CASSRGVGGGAYNEQFF
TRBV5-4 CASSDTGGYNEQFF
TRBV11-2 CASSPGQGPFDTQYF
TRBV28 CASFPRRTGISGNTIYF
TRBV10-1 CASSESTGTGGNEQYF
TRBV6-5 CASSYSARNTEAFF
TRBV9 CASSPQTALNTEAFF
TRBV19 CASSIGTRQFF
TRBV25-1 CASSEFVLASNEQFF
TRBV29-1 CSVVRTSSYNEQFF
TRBV6-5 CASSYSLAGGYEQFF